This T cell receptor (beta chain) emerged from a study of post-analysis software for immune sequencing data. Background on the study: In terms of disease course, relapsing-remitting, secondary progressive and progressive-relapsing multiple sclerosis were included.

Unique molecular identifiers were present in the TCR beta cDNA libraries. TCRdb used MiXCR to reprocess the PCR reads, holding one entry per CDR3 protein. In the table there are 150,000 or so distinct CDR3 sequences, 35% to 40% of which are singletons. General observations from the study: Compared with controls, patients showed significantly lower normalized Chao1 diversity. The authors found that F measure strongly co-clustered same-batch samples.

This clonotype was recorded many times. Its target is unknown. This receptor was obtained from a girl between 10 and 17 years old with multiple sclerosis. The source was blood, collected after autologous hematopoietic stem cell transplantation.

CDR3 residues: CASSLAGKVYEQYF. The CDR3 DNA is TGTGCCAGCAGCTTAGCAGGGAAAGTTTACGAGCAGTACTTC. The chain employs TRBV7-2 and TRBJ2-7, with D unclear. The CDR3 length is 14 residues. V lost 0 bases, J lost 4 bases, and 10 bases lay in between. Germline V CDR1 and CDR2: SGHTA, FQGNSA.